The 2 T cell receptor beta chains below all came from one sample that was sequenced in a study of shared clonotypes between healthy human individuals. Some clones are missing from TCRdb's copy, which holds only in-frame ones; the method was immunoSEQ multiplex PCR. Found here are millions of clones, about 92% of them singletons; the top ten hold about 0.13%. Material: naive CD4+ T cells sorted from blood. Documented subset: CD45RA+ positively selected. These receptor sequences come from a man between 18 and 29 years old in good health.

The chain combines TRBV7-2 with TRBJ1-6; 8 positions agree with TRBD1. CDR1 is SGHTA, CDR2 FQGNSA, per germline. This CDR3 spans 15 amino acids. Losses at the gene ends were 3 bases for V and 5 bases for J; bases not matched to a gene: 3. CDR3 sequence reads: CASSLRTGHNSPLHF. CDR3 coding DNA: TGTGCCAGCAGCTTGAGGACAGGGCATAATTCACCCCTCCACTTT. The full variable domain, with the rest looked up from reference TRBV7-2 and TRBJ1-6, is GAGVSQSPSNKVTEKGKDVELRCDPISGHTALYWYRQSLGQGLEFLIYFQGNSAPDKSGLPSDRFSAERTGGSVSTLTIQRTQQEDSAVYLCASSLRTGHNSPLHFGNGTRLTVT.

The CDR3 spells CASSERLAGAEQYF. The CDR3 DNA sequence: TGTGCCAGCAGTGAAAGGTTAGCGGGAGCTGAGCAGTACTTC. The rearrangement joins TRBV2 to TRBJ2-7, with 9 positions matching TRBD2. Germline CDR1 SNHLY, CDR2 FYNNEI. V shed 2 bases, J shed 7 bases, and the junction held 6 bases outside the gene matches. This CDR3 is 14 amino acids long.